One and the same sample provided the 13 T cell receptor beta chains below, sequenced in a study of CD8+ T cells in alopecia areata. The sample's treatment: oral pan-JAK inhibitor, 5-10 mg twice daily. Reverse transcribed after extraction, RNA yielded cDNA as the sequencing template. Produced via immunoSEQ multiplex PCR; TCRdb's table is partial and in-frame only. This repertoire shows about 270,000 clones, about three fifths found once; its top ten account for around 0.92%. Here the sequenced sample was CD4+ T cells sorted from blood, taken at week 52, from a patient treated with tofacitinib. These receptors were obtained from a human donor with alopecia areata.

The rearrangement joins TRBV6-5 to TRBJ2-7; TRBD2 is a possible D gene (5 bases). This CDR3 is built from 15 residues. CDR1 is MNHEY, CDR2 SVGAGI, per germline. V was pared by 3 bases and J by 0 bases, with 12 bases between. The CDR3 sequence: CASSYGGLSSYEQYF. The DNA for the CDR3 is TGTGCCAGCAGTTATGGAGGACTTAGCTCCTACGAGCAGTACTTC.

This sequence joins TRBV30 and TRBJ1-2; TRBD1 might be the D (5 bases). V lost 5 bases and J 8 bases, leaving 9 bases between the germline ends. Germline V gene lookup returns CDR1 GTSNPN and CDR2 SVGIG (reference sequence). CDR3 length equals 10 residues. The chain's CDR3 is CAWQGGGYTF. DNA of the CDR3: TGTGCCTGGCAGGGAGGCGGCTACACCTTC.

The J gene is TRBJ1-2, the V gene TRBV19; D not certain. The CDR3 runs 12 residues. Trimming left V 7 bases short and J 4 bases short, with 10 bases between. Germline V gene data show CDR1 as LNHDA and CDR2 as SQIVND (reference sequence). This chain's CDR3 is CASKGRGYGYTF. CDR3 DNA: TGTGCCAGTAAGGGCCGGGGCTATGGCTACACCTTC.

The V gene is TRBV9, the J gene TRBJ2-3, with D uncertain. The CDR3 covers 13 residues. Germline V gene sequence: CDR1 SGDLS, CDR2 YYNGEE. V was trimmed by 0 bases and J by 3 bases, leaving 5 bases between them. CDR3 nucleotides: TGTGCCAGCAGCGTAGCTAGGACAGATACGCAGTATTTT. Its protein product is CASSVARTDTQYF.

The V and J genes are TRBV2 and TRBJ2-2, with D tentatively TRBD1 (5 bases). The germline V gene encodes CDR1 SNHLY and CDR2 FYNNEI. This CDR3 is 14 amino acids long. V dropped 6 bases and J dropped 5 bases, with 13 bases sitting between them. The CDR3 coding sequence is TGTGCCAGCAGCCAAAGACAGCTTACCGGGGAGCTGTTTTTT. This translates into CASSQRQLTGELFF.

In this sample, this clone turned up a few times. The same CDR3 can be traced to other DNA sequences in this sample. The chain couples TRBV5-1 to TRBJ2-3; the D is unclear. Trimming took off 2 bases at V and 5 bases at J, with 9 bases between the two ends. CDR3 length equals 13 residues. From germline, CDR1 is SGHRS and CDR2 YFSETQ. The CDR3 bases are TGCGCCAGCAGCTTCTGGGGAAGAGATACGCAGTATTTT. This sequence encodes CASSFWGRDTQYF.

The V gene is TRBV29-1, the J gene TRBJ2-1; perhaps D is TRBD1 or TRBD2 (7 bases each). V lost 2 bases and J lost 3, with 11 bases in between. From germline, CDR1 is SQVTM and CDR2 ANQGSEA. The CDR3 loop spans 14 amino acids. Written as DNA, the CDR3 is TGCAGCGTTGAACGGGGGGACAGCTACAATGAGCAGTTCTTC. This gives the protein CSVERGDSYNEQFF.

The sample holds one count of this clone. The chain links TRBV30 to TRBJ2-5; D is possibly TRBD1 (5 bases). The germline CDR1 and CDR2 sequences are GTSNPN and SVGIG (reference sequence). V dropped 0 bases and J dropped 5 bases, with 13 bases sitting between them. The CDR3 extends over 14 amino acids. In nucleotides, the CDR3 is TGTGCCTGGAGTGTACGATTGGACACCGAGACCCAGTACTTC. This translates into CAWSVRLDTETQYF. Filled out from reference TRBV30 and TRBJ2-5, the complete variable domain reads SQTIHQWPATLVQPVGSPLSLECTVEGTSNPNLYWYRQAAGRGLQLLFYSVGIGQISSEVPQNLSASRPQDRQFILSSKKLLLSDSGFYLCAWSVRLDTETQYFGPGTRLLVL.

V is TRBV30 and J is TRBJ1-5; 8 nucleotides match TRBD1. After removal of 1 base from V and 4 bases from J, the junction contained 3 bases not matched to a gene. Germline assignment: CDR1 GTSNPN and CDR2 SVGIG (reference sequence). The length of the CDR3 is 14 residues. CDR3 amino acids: CAWSAQGANQPQHF. The DNA of the CDR3 is TGTGCCTGGAGTGCCCAGGGGGCAAATCAGCCCCAGCATTTT.

The chain carries TRBV7-2 and TRBJ2-5, with 11 nucleotides matching TRBD2. The CDR3 totals 15 residues. In germline, CDR1 is SGHTA, CDR2 FQGNSA. The V and J ends lost 3 bases and 4 bases, in that order; junction bases with no gene match: 4. The CDR3 DNA sequence: TGTGCCAGCAGCTTTTATAGCGGGGGGGTAGAGACCCAGTACTTC. It codes for CASSFYSGGVETQYF.

In this sample, this clone turned up once. The rearrangement links TRBV30 to TRBJ1-2, with D possibly TRBD1 on 6 matching bases. The CDR3 spans 10 residues. CDR1 GTSNPN and CDR2 SVGIG come from the germline V gene (reference sequence). CDR3 residues: CAKGDHGYTF. In DNA, the CDR3 is TGTGCAAAGGGGGATCATGGCTACACCTTC.

The J gene is TRBJ2-5, the V gene TRBV4-2; 13 nucleotides agree with TRBD2. The CDR3 is 17 residues long. Trimming removed 4 bases from V and 5 bases from J; junction bases left unmatched: 10. CDR1 and CDR2 (germline): LGHNA, YNFKEQ. DNA of the CDR3: TGTGCCAGCAGCCTAGGGACTAGCGGGACCTTTGGGGAGACCCAGTACTTC. As protein: CASSLGTSGTFGETQYF.

About this clone itself: Different DNA sequences within this sample yield the same CDR3. V gene TRBV9 combines with J gene TRBJ2-5; possibly TRBD1 for D (5 bases). The CDR3 loop spans 13 amino acids. V gave up 0 bases and J gave up 2 bases, with 5 bases separating them. From germline, CDR1 is SGDLS and CDR2 YYNGEE. The CDR3 DNA reads as TGTGCCAGCAGCGTAGGACAGCAAGAGACCCAGTACTTC. Translated, it gives CASSVGQQETQYF.